A selection of T cell receptor beta chains follows, all from one sample in a study of glioma-infiltrating T cells after dendritic cell vaccination. The table came from immunoSEQ multiplex PCR; TCRdb's copy has only in-frame clones and leaves some out. The data contain approximately 50,000 clones, 70% to 90% of them singletons. Material: blood, obtained after dendritic cell vaccination. These receptors were taken from a human donor with glioblastoma. CDR3s include the opening cysteine and the closing phenylalanine or tryptophan. The D gene is left open where the match is weak. Size values are once, few and many counts, or a class for expanded clones, and some rows have none.

j_gene | len | v_gene | abundance | d_gene | CDR3nt | CDR3aa
TRBJ2-3 | 15 | TRBV28 | . | TRBD2 | TGTGCCAGCAGTAGTTCGCGGGGGGGGCCAGATACGCAGTATTTT | CASSSSRGGPDTQYF
TRBJ2-5 | 18 | TRBV7-2 | . | TRBD1 | TGTGCCAGCAGCTTAGATCTAGGGGGACAGGGGACAAGAGAGACCCAGTACTTC | CASSLDLGGQGTRETQYF
TRBJ1-2 | 14 | TRBV5-1 | . | TRBD1 | TGCGCCAGCAGCTCGACAGGGGGCTCGCCTGGCTACACCTTC | CASSSTGGSPGYTF
TRBJ1-1 | 15 | TRBV7-6 | . | . | TGTGCCAGCAGCCAAGATTGGGGGCTGGGGACTGAAGCTTTCTTT | CASSQDWGLGTEAFF
TRBJ1-5 | 15 | TRBV27 | . | TRBD1 | TGTGCCAGCAGTTTATCGTCGACAGGGCAACAGCCCCAGCATTTT | CASSLSSTGQQPQHF
TRBJ1-1 | 12 | TRBV5-1 | . | . | TGCGCCAGCAGCCCTAGGGGGGGAGTCGCTTTCTTT | CASSPRGGVAFF
TRBJ2-1 | 14 | TRBV7-7 | . | . | TGTGCTAGCAGCGCCGGGGTGGTGGGCAATGAGCAGTTCTTC | CASSAGVVGNEQFF
TRBJ1-2 | 14 | TRBV9 | few | . | TGTGCCAGCAGCGTAGGTGGGAGTAACTATGGCTACACCTTC | CASSVGGSNYGYTF
TRBJ1-3 | 15 | TRBV30 | . | . | TGTGCCTGGAGTGTACTAGTGGGTCCTGGAAACACCATATATTTT | CAWSVLVGPGNTIYF
TRBJ2-2 | 14 | TRBV30 | . | TRBD1 | TGTGCCTGGAGTGGACAGGGGAGAACCGGGGAGCCGTTTTTT | CAWSGQGRTGEPFF
TRBJ2-5 | 15 | TRBV30 | . | TRBD1 | TGTGCCTGGATTCTGACAGGGGGCGGCTTAGAGACCCAGTACTTC | CAWILTGGGLETQYF
TRBJ2-5 | 13 | TRBV29-1 | . | . | TGCAGCGTCCGCCCGACAGCTCAAGAGACCCAGTACTTC | CSVRPTAQETQYF
TRBJ1-2 | 15 | TRBV7-8 | . | . | TGTGCCAGCAGCTTAGCGCAAGGACAGAACTATGGCTACACCTTC | CASSLAQGQNYGYTF
TRBJ2-7 | 13 | TRBV18 | . | . | TGTGCCAGCTCACCTTCTCGGGTCTACGAGCAGTACTTC | CASSPSRVYEQYF
TRBJ2-5 | 11 | TRBV6-1 | . | . | TGTGCCAGCGGACATGGAGAGACCCAGTACTTC | CASGHGETQYF
TRBJ2-3 | 15 | TRBV6-5 | . | TRBD1 | TGTGCCAGCAGACGACAGGGGGCAGGCACAGATACGCAGTATTTT | CASRRQGAGTDTQYF
TRBJ2-3 | 15 | TRBV29-1 | . | . | TGCAGCGTTCTCCGAGACAGTAGTAGCACAGATACGCAGTATTTT | CSVLRDSSSTDTQYF
TRBJ1-1 | 14 | TRBV6-5 | . | . | TGTGCCAGCAGTTACCAGGACAGTTACACTGAAGCTTTCTTT | CASSYQDSYTEAFF
TRBJ2-7 | 14 | TRBV4-3 | . | . | TGCGCCAGCAGCCAAGGCGGAAGCTCCTACGAGCAGTACTTC | CASSQGGSSYEQYF
TRBJ1-2 | 16 | TRBV27 | . | . | TGTGCCAGCAGTTTATTCCCCACAGGGCACGGCTATGGCTACACCTTC | CASSLFPTGHGYGYTF
TRBJ2-3 | 13 | TRBV2 | . | . | TGTGCCAGCGAATCCAGGGACACAGATACGCAGTATTTT | CASESRDTDTQYF
TRBJ2-7 | 13 | TRBV30 | . | . | TGTGCCTGGATGGCCCAGGGACTCTACGAGCAGTACTTC | CAWMAQGLYEQYF
TRBJ2-3 | 14 | TRBV7-2 | . | . | TGTGCCAGCAGCGGGAGGAGCGGCACAGATACGCAGTATTTT | CASSGRSGTDTQYF
TRBJ1-4 | 17 | TRBV7-2 | . | . | TGTGCCAGCAGCTTAGAATCGGGAATCCTCTTGTGGGAAAAACTGTTTTTT | CASSLESGILLWEKLFF
TRBJ2-7 | 15 | TRBV4-1 | . | TRBD1 | TGCGCCAGCAGCCACCCGGGACAGGGGGTCGACGAGCAGTACTTC | CASSHPGQGVDEQYF
TRBJ2-7 | 16 | TRBV9 | . | TRBD1 | TGTGCCAGCAGCGTGGGGGGACAGGGGAATCCCTACGAGCAGTACTTC | CASSVGGQGNPYEQYF
TRBJ2-2 | 14 | TRBV11-1 | . | . | TGTGCCAGCAGCCGACAGGTGAACACCGGGGAGCTGTTTTTT | CASSRQVNTGELFF
TRBJ2-1 | 12 | TRBV19 | . | . | TGTGCCAGTAGAACAGGGTACAATGAGCAGTTCTTC | CASRTGYNEQFF
TRBJ1-3 | 16 | TRBV5-6 | . | . | TGTGCCAGCAGCTTGGCCGGGAGGGACTCTGGAAACACCATATATTTT | CASSLAGRDSGNTIYF
TRBJ2-2 | 15 | TRBV7-2 | few | TRBD2 | TGTGCCAGCAGACGTAGCGGGGGGGCTTCCGGGGAGCTGTTTTTT | CASRRSGGASGELFF
TRBJ2-5 | 17 | TRBV7-2 | . | . | TGTGCCAGCAGCTTAGATCTTGGGCGGGGAGCCTCAGAGACCCAGTACTTC | CASSLDLGRGASETQYF
TRBJ1-4 | 14 | TRBV4-1 | . | . | TGCGCCAGCAGCCAAGAAGACAGGCCAGAAAAACTGTTTTTT | CASSQEDRPEKLFF
TRBJ1-1 | 14 | TRBV18 | . | . | TGTGCCAGCTCACCTCAGGGGAGGGACACTGAAGCTTTCTTT | CASSPQGRDTEAFF
TRBJ2-6 | 17 | TRBV2 | once | TRBD1 | TGTGCCAGCAGTGGAGGGACAGGGGGCTCTGGGGCCAACGTCCTGACTTTC | CASSGGTGGSGANVLTF
TRBJ2-1 | 13 | TRBV11-2 | . | . | TGTGCCAGCAGCTCGAGGGTCCCTCATGAGCAGTTCTTC | CASSSRVPHEQFF
TRBJ1-4 | 15 | TRBV7-6 | once | . | TGTGCCAGCAGCTTAACCAGGAACCTTAATGAAAAACTGTTTTTT | CASSLTRNLNEKLFF
TRBJ2-1 | 16 | TRBV7-6 | . | TRBD2 | TGTGCCAGCAGCTCCCGTAGCGGGGGGACCTACAATGAGCAGTTCTTC | CASSSRSGGTYNEQFF
TRBJ1-4 | 15 | TRBV6-5 | . | TRBD1 | TGTGCCAGCAGTAGAGACAGGGCCGGGAAAGAAAAACTGTTTTTT | CASSRDRAGKEKLFF
TRBJ1-1 | 13 | TRBV4-3 | . | . | TGCGCCAGCAGCCAAGAGGGGGGCACTGAAGCTTTCTTT | CASSQEGGTEAFF
TRBJ1-2 | 15 | TRBV30 | . | TRBD1 | TGTGCCTGGAGTGTAGTACAGGGGCCGTTCTATGGCTACACCTTC | CAWSVVQGPFYGYTF
TRBJ2-1 | 16 | TRBV11-1 | . | TRBD1 | TGTGCCAGCAGCTTATTCCCGGACAGGTGGGACAATGAGCAGTTCTTC | CASSLFPDRWDNEQFF
TRBJ2-3 | 15 | TRBV29-1 | few | TRBD2 | TGCAGCGTTGAGCTTAGCGGGGGGGCCAAGGATACGCAGTATTTT | CSVELSGGAKDTQYF
TRBJ2-7 | 13 | TRBV10-2 | . | TRBD2 | TGCGCCAGCAGCGGGGGGGCCGCGTATGAGCAGTACTTC | CASSGGAAYEQYF
TRBJ1-1 | 13 | TRBV2 | . | . | TGTGCCAGCAGTGAACTCCGGAACACTGAAGCTTTCTTT | CASSELRNTEAFF
TRBJ2-3 | 14 | TRBV19 | . | TRBD1 | TGTGCCAGTAGTGGAGGACAGGGCGGTGATACGCAGTATTTT | CASSGGQGGDTQYF